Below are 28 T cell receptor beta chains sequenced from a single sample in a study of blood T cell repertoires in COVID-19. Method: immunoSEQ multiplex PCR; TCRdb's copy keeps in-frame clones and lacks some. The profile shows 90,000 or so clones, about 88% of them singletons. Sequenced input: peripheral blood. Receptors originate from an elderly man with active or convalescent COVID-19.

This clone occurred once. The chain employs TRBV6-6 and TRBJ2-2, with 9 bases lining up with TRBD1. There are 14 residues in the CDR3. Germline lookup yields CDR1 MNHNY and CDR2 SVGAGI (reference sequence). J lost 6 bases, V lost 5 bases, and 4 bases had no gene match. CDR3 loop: CASSINRGPGELFF. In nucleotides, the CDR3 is TGTGCCAGCAGTATAAACAGGGGGCCCGGGGAGCTGTTTTTT.

The CDR3 nucleotides read TGCGCCAGCAGCCTGTGGACAGGGGGGAGCACAGATACGCAGTATTTT. Translation: CASSLWTGGSTDTQYF. The chain employs TRBV5-1 and TRBJ2-3; 10 positions agree with TRBD1. J lost 0 bases, V lost 4 bases, and 5 bases had no gene match. The germline V gene has CDR1 SGHRS and CDR2 YFSETQ. The CDR3 spans 16 residues.

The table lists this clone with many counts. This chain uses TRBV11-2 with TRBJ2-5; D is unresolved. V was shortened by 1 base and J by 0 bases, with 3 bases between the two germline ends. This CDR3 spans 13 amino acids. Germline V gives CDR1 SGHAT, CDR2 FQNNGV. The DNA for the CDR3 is TGTGCCAGCAGCTTAGGGCACCAAGAGACCCAGTACTTC. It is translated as CASSLGHQETQYF.

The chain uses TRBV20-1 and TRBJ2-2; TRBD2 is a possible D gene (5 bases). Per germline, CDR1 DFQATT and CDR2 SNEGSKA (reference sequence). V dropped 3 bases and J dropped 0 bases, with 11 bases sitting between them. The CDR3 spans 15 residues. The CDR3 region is CSASDYLTNTGELFF. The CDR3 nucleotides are TGCAGTGCTAGTGACTACCTCACGAACACCGGGGAGCTGTTTTTT.

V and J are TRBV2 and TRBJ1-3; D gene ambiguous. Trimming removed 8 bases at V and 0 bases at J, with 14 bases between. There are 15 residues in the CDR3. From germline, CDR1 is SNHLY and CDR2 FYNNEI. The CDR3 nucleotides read TGTGCCAGCTCCATCAGTCCAAACTCTGGAAACACCATATATTTT. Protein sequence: CASSISPNSGNTIYF.

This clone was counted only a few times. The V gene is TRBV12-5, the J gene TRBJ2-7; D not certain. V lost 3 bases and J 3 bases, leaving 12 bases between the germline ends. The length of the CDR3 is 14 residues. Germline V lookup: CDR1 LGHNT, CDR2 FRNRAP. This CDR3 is CASGLFVRGYEQYF. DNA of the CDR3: TGTGCTAGTGGTTTATTCGTAAGAGGCTACGAGCAGTACTTC.

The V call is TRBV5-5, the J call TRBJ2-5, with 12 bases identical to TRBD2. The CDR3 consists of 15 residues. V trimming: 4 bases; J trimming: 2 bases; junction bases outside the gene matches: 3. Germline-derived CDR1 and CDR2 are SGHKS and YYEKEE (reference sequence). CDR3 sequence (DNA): TGTGCCAGCAGCAGGACTAGCGGGGATCAAGAGACCCAGTACTTC. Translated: CASSRTSGDQETQYF.

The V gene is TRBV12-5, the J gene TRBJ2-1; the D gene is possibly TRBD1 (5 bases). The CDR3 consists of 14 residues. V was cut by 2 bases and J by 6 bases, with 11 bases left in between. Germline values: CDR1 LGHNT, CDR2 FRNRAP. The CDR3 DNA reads TGTGCTAGTGGTTTGAGGGGAAAGAGCAATGAGCAGTTCTTC. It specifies CASGLRGKSNEQFF.

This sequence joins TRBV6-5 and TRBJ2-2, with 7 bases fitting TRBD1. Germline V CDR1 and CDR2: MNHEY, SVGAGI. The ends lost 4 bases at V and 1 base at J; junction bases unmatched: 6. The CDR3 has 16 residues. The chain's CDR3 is CASSLGQTKNTGELFF. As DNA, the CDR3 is TGTGCCAGCAGTTTGGGACAGACAAAGAACACCGGGGAGCTGTTTTTT.

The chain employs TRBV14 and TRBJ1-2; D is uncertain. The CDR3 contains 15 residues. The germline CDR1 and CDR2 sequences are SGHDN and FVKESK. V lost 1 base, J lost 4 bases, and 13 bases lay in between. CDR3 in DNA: TGTGCCAGCAGCCAAGTATCGACTCCTGTCTATGGCTACACCTTC. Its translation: CASSQVSTPVYGYTF.

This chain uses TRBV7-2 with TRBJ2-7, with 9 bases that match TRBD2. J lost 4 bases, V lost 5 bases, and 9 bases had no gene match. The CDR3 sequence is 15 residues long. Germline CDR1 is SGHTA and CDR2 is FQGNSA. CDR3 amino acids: CASSPVSGSNYEQYF. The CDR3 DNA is TGTGCCAGCAGCCCCGTTAGCGGGAGTAATTACGAGCAGTACTTC.

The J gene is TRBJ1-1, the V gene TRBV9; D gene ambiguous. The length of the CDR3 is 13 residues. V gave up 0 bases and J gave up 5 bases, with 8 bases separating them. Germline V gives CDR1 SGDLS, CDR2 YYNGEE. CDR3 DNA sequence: TGTGCCAGCAGCGTAGATCGGGGAACTGAAGCTTTCTTT. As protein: CASSVDRGTEAFF.

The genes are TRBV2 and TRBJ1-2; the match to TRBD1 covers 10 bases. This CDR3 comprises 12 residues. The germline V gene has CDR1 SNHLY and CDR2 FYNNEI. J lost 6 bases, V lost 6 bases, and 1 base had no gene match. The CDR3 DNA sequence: TGTGCCAGCAGGGACAGGGGGAATGGCTACACCTTC. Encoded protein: CASRDRGNGYTF.

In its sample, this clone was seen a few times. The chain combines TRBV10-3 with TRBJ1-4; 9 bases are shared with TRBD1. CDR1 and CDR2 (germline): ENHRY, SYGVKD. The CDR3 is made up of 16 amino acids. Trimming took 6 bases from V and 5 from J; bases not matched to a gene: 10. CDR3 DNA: TGTGCCATCAGCGGGGACAGGGTAAGGCAAAATGAAAAACTGTTTTTT. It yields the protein CAISGDRVRQNEKLFF.

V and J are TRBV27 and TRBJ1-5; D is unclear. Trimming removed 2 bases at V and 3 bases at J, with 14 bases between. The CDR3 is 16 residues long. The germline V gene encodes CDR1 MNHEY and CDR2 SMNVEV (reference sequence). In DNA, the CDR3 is TGTGCCAGCAGTTTAAAATCCCTAGCCTTCAATCAGCCCCAGCATTTT. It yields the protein CASSLKSLAFNQPQHF.

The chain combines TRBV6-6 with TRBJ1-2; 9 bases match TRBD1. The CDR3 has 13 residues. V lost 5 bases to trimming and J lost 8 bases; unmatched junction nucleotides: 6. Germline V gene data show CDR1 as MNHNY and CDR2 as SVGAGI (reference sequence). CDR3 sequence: CASSRGQGYGYTF. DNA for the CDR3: TGTGCCAGCAGTCGGGGACAGGGTTACGGCTACACCTTC.

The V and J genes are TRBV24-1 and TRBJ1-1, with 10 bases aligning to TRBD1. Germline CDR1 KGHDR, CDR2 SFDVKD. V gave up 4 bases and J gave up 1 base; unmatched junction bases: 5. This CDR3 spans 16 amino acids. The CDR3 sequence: CATSDRDRGPNTEAFF. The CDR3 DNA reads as TGTGCCACCAGTGACAGGGACAGGGGCCCGAACACTGAAGCTTTCTTT.

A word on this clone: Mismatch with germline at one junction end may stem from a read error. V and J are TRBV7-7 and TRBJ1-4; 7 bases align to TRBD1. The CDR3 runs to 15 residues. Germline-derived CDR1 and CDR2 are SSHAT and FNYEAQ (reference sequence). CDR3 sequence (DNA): TGTGCTAGCAGCCAAGGGGGCCTTTTGAATGAAAAACTGTTTTTT. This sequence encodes CASSQGGLLNEKLFF.

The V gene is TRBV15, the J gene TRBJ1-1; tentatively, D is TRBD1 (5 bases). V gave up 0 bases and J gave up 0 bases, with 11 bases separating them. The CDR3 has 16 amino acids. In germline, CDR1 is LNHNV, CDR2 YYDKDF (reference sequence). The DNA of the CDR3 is TGTGCCACCAGCAGAGAAGGGGTAGGGCTGAACACTGAAGCTTTCTTT. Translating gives CATSREGVGLNTEAFF.

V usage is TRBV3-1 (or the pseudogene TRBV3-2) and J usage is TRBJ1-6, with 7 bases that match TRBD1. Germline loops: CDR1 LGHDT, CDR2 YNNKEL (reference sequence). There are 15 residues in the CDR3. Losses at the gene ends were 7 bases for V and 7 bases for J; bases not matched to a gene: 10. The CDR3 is CASNTGTVKNSPLHF. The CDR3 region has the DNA TGTGCCAGCAATACCGGGACAGTAAAAAATTCACCCCTCCACTTT.

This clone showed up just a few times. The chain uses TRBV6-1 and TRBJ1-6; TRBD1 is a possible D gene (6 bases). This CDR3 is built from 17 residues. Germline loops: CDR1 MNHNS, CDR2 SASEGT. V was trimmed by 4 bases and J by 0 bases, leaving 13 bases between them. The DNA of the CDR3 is TGTGCCAGCAGTGGAACAGGGCCGAGCTCCTATAATTCACCCCTCCACTTT. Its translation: CASSGTGPSSYNSPLHF.

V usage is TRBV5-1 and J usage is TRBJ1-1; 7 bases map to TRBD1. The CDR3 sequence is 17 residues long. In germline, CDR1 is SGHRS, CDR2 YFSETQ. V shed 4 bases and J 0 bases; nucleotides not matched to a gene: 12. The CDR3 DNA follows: TGCGCCAGCAGCCTTTCGGGACAGCCCCGCATGAACACTGAAGCTTTCTTT. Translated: CASSLSGQPRMNTEAFF.

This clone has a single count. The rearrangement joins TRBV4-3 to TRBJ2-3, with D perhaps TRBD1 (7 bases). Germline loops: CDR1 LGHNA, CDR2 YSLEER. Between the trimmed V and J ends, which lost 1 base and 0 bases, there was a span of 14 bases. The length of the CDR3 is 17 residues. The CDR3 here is CASSQGQGLPSTDTQYF. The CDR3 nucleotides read TGCGCCAGCAGCCAAGGACAGGGACTCCCTAGCACAGATACGCAGTATTTT.

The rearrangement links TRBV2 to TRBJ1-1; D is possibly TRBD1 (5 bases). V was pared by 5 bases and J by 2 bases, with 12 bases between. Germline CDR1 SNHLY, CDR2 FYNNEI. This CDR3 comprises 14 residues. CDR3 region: CASSRTIYNTEAFF. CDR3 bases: TGTGCCAGCAGTCGGACAATTTATAACACTGAAGCTTTCTTT.

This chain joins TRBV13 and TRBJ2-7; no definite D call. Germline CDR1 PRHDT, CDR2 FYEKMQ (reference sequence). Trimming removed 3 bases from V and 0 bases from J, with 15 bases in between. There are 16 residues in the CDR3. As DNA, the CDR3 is TGTGCCAGCAGCTTTACCGTGGCAGCGAGCTCCTACGAGCAGTACTTC. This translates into CASSFTVAASSYEQYF. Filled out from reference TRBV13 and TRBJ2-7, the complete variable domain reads AAGVIQSPRHLIKEKRETATLKCYPIPRHDTVYWYQQGPGQDPQFLISFYEKMQSDKGSIPDRFSAQQFSDYHSELNMSSLELGDSALYFCASSFTVAASSYEQYFGPGTRLTVT.

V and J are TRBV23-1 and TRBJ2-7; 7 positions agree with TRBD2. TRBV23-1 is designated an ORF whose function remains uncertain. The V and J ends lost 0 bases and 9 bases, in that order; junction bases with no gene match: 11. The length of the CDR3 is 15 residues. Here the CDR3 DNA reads TGCGCCAGCAGTCAATCAAACTCCCGGGGGGTCGGGCAGTACTTC. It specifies CASSQSNSRGVGQYF.

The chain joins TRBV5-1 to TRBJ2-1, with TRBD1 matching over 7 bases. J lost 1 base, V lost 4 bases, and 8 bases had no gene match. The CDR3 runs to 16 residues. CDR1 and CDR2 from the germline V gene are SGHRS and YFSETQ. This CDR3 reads CASSTSGTVSYNEQFF. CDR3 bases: TGCGCCAGCAGCACCTCCGGGACAGTATCCTACAATGAGCAGTTCTTC. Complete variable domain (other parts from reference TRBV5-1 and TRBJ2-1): KAGVTQTPRYLIKTRGQQVTLSCSPISGHRSVSWYQQTPGQGLQFLFEYFSETQRNKGNFPGRFSGRQFSNSRSEMNVSTLELGDSALYLCASSTSGTVSYNEQFFGPGTRLTVL.

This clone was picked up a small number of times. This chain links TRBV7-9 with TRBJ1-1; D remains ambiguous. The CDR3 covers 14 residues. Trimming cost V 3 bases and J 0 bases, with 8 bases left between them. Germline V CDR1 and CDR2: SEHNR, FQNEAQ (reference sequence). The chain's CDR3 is CASSFFVVNTEAFF. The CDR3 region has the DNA TGTGCCAGCAGCTTTTTCGTAGTGAACACTGAAGCTTTCTTT.